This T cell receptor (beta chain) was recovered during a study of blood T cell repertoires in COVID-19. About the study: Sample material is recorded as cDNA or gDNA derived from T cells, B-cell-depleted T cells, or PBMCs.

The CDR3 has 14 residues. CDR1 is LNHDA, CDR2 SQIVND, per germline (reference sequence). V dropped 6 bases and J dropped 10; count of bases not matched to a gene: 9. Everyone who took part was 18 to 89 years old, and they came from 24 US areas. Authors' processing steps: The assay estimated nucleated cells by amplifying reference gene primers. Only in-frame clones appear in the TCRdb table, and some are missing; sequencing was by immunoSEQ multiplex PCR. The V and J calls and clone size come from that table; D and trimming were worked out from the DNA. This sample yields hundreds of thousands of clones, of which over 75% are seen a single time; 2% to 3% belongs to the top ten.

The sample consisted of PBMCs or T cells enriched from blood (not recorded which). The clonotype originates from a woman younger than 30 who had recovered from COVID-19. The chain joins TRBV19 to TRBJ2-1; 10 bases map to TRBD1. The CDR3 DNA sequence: TGTGCCAGTAGAACCTACGCGACAGGGGGCGAGCAGTTCTTC. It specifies CASRTYATGGEQFF.